The 20 T cell receptor beta chains below come from one sample, sequenced in a study of blood T cell repertoires in COVID-19. Produced via immunoSEQ multiplex PCR; TCRdb's table is partial and in-frame only. The repertoire includes roughly 330,000 clones, about 87% of them detected once, and 5% to 6% sits in the top ten. Sample: PBMCs or T cells enriched from blood (not recorded which). These receptors were collected from a young man who had recovered from COVID-19.

The genes are TRBV2 and TRBJ2-5; D might be TRBD2 (5 bases). Trimming left V 4 bases short and J 4 bases short, with 10 bases between. Germline V CDR1 and CDR2: SNHLY, FYNNEI. The CDR3 covers 13 residues. The DNA for the CDR3 is TGTGCCAGCAGTGCCGGGAATGGAGAGACCCAGTACTTC. Its protein is CASSAGNGETQYF.

The CDR3 here is CAWSLLIAAGELFF. As DNA, the CDR3 is TGTGCCTGGAGTTTACTTATAGCTGCCGGGGAGCTGTTTTTT. The V call is TRBV30, the J call TRBJ2-2; D gene unclear. The germline V and J ends were trimmed by 2 bases and 6 bases, with 13 bases remaining between them. Germline CDR1 reads GTSNPN; CDR2 reads SVGIG (reference sequence). The CDR3 consists of 14 residues.

This clone has only one observation. V gene TRBV7-9 combines with J gene TRBJ1-6, with 7 positions matching TRBD1. The CDR3 consists of 16 residues. Germline lookup yields CDR1 SEHNR and CDR2 FQNEAQ (reference sequence). V lost 4 bases to trimming and J lost 7 bases; unmatched junction nucleotides: 10. The CDR3 spells CASSSLQGTKNSPLHF. The CDR3 DNA is TGTGCCAGCAGCTCACTACAGGGGACAAAGAATTCACCCCTCCACTTT.

The chain couples TRBV7-6 to TRBJ2-5, with D possibly matching TRBD2 (6 bases). V was pared by 5 bases and J by 6 bases, with 19 bases between. Germline V gene sequence: CDR1 SGHVS, CDR2 FNYEAQ. CDR3 length equals 15 residues. The CDR3 is CASSPGTGGVQTQYF. DNA for the CDR3: TGTGCCAGCAGCCCCGGGACTGGGGGAGTACAGACCCAGTACTTC.

The chain joins TRBV5-4 to TRBJ2-1, with 11 nucleotides matching TRBD1. CDR3 length equals 15 residues. Germline assignment: CDR1 SGHNT and CDR2 YYREEE (reference sequence). The V segment lost 5 bases and the J segment 5 bases; nucleotides outside the gene matches: 6. CDR3 coding DNA: TGTGCCAGCAGAGAAGGGACAGGGGGAAACAATGAGCAGTTCTTC. It specifies CASREGTGGNNEQFF. The whole variable domain, remainder taken from reference TRBV5-4 and TRBJ2-1, is ETGVTQSPTHLIKTRGQQVTLRCSSQSGHNTVSWYQQALGQGPQFIFQYYREEENGRGNFPPRFSGLQFPNYSSELNVNALELDDSALYLCASREGTGGNNEQFFGPGTRLTVL.

This chain joins TRBV19 and TRBJ2-2; D is unresolved. The ends were cut back, 6 bases at V and 7 bases at J, with 9 bases in the middle. The CDR3 has 12 residues. Germline V gene data show CDR1 as LNHDA and CDR2 as SQIVND (reference sequence). CDR3 residues: CASSHIVGELFF. The CDR3 bases are TGTGCCAGTAGCCATATAGTCGGGGAGCTGTTTTTT.

The V gene is TRBV5-1, the J gene TRBJ1-2; D is uncertain. The CDR3 is 14 residues long. V was clipped by 1 base and J by 0 bases, with 7 bases between them. Germline V gene data show CDR1 as SGHRS and CDR2 as YFSETQ. CDR3 nucleotides: TGCGCCAGCAGCTTGATAGACACTAACTATGGCTACACCTTC. This codes for CASSLIDTNYGYTF.

As to this clone: Other DNA sequences within the sample encode an identical CDR3. The rearrangement uses TRBV9 and TRBJ2-1, with 8 bases identical to TRBD2. This CDR3 has 15 residues. The ends lost 0 bases at V and 4 bases at J; junction bases unmatched: 3. CDR1 is SGDLS, CDR2 YYNGEE, per germline. DNA for the CDR3: TGTGCCAGCAGCGTAGCGGGGGGGCTGTACAATGAGCAGTTCTTC. Protein sequence: CASSVAGGLYNEQFF.

The rearrangement joins TRBV29-1 to TRBJ1-3, with a tentative D call TRBD1 (6 bases). Trimming stripped 4 bases from V and 0 bases from J, with 13 bases between. The germline V gene has CDR1 SQVTM and CDR2 ANQGSEA. The CDR3 covers 15 residues. The CDR3 reads CSVVGRGSSGNTIYF. CDR3 nucleotide sequence: TGCAGCGTTGTGGGCAGGGGAAGCTCTGGAAACACCATATATTTT.

The chain recombines TRBV27 with TRBJ2-3; D ambiguous. Looked up from germline, CDR1 is MNHEY and CDR2 is SMNVEV (reference sequence). This CDR3 contains 11 residues. V was cut by 6 bases and J by 2 bases, with 3 bases left in between. CDR3 sequence reads: CASSNTDTQYF. DNA of the CDR3: TGTGCCAGCAGCAACACAGATACGCAGTATTTT.

The chain is built from TRBV6-5 and TRBJ1-6; D ambiguous. Germline V gene lookup returns CDR1 MNHEY and CDR2 SVGAGI. The CDR3 is 13 amino acids. V dropped 8 bases and J dropped 5 bases, with 10 bases sitting between them. The CDR3 coding sequence is TGTGCCAGCGGGAGACAAGATAATTCACCCCTCCACTTT. This gives the protein CASGRQDNSPLHF.

This chain joins TRBV29-1 and TRBJ2-1, with D uncertain. Deletions cut 6 bases from V and 4 bases from J, with 16 bases between. Germline lookup yields CDR1 SQVTM and CDR2 ANQGSEA. CDR3 length: 14 amino acids. This CDR3 reads CSVLSSSVYNEQFF. In DNA form, the CDR3 reads TGCAGCGTCCTCAGCTCAAGCGTATACAATGAGCAGTTCTTC.

The V gene is TRBV25-1, the J gene TRBJ2-2; 15 nucleotides align to TRBD2. CDR3 length equals 15 residues. V dropped 5 bases and J dropped 6; count of bases not matched to a gene: 1. Germline CDR1 is MGHDK and CDR2 is SYGVNS. The CDR3 loop is CASSRTSGGAGELFF. As DNA, the CDR3 is TGTGCCAGCAGTCGGACTAGCGGGGGGGCCGGGGAGCTGTTTTTT.

The chain employs TRBV7-9 and TRBJ1-5; 9 nucleotides line up with TRBD1. Germline CDR1 reads SEHNR; CDR2 reads FQNEAQ (reference sequence). After removal of 4 bases from V and 7 bases from J, the junction contained 14 bases not matched to a gene. The CDR3 has 17 amino acids. CDR3 nucleotide sequence: TGTGCCAGCAGCTCAACTCCTCAACAGGGGGCAGGGCAGCCCCAGCATTTT. Translating gives CASSSTPQQGAGQPQHF.

The V and J genes are TRBV5-1 and TRBJ2-7; D gene uncertain. Trimming removed 0 bases at V and 6 bases at J, with 10 bases between. Germline CDR1 and CDR2: SGHRS and YFSETQ. The CDR3 is 13 amino acids. CDR3 region: CASSLDPLAEQYF. The CDR3 nucleotides are TGCGCCAGCAGCTTGGACCCCCTGGCCGAGCAGTACTTC.

The chain has TRBV7-9 and TRBJ2-5, with 9 bases aligning to TRBD2. The V and J ends lost 3 bases and 3 bases, in that order; junction bases with no gene match: 5. Per the germline V gene, CDR1 is SEHNR and CDR2 is FQNEAQ (reference sequence). This CDR3 has 15 amino acids. DNA of the CDR3: TGTGCCAGCAGCTTCAGAGCGGGGGGAAAAGAGACCCAGTACTTC. Amino acid sequence: CASSFRAGGKETQYF.

The V call is TRBV27, the J call TRBJ2-2; no clear D gene. Per the germline V gene, CDR1 is MNHEY and CDR2 is SMNVEV (reference sequence). Trimming cost V 6 bases and J 4 bases, with 18 bases left between them. The CDR3 is 16 amino acids. CDR3: CASSGRPLSGTGELFF. The CDR3 nucleotides read TGTGCCAGCAGCGGCCGGCCTTTGTCGGGCACCGGGGAGCTGTTTTTT.

In its sample, this clone was seen once. The chain uses TRBV27 and TRBJ1-1; 9 nucleotides line up with TRBD1. Germline assignment: CDR1 MNHEY and CDR2 SMNVEV (reference sequence). After removal of 5 bases from V and 4 bases from J, the junction contained 8 bases not matched to a gene. This CDR3 comprises 15 residues. CDR3 sequence (DNA): TGTGCCAGCAGTCCCCACAGGGGGCGTAGCACTGAAGCTTTCTTT. As protein: CASSPHRGRSTEAFF.

The genes are TRBV5-1 and TRBJ1-2; D not certain. The CDR3 runs 13 residues. Germline CDR1 and CDR2: SGHRS and YFSETQ. Trimming stripped 2 bases from V and 2 bases from J, with 7 bases between. DNA of the CDR3: TGCGCCAGCAGCTTCACGGTGAACTATGGCTACACCTTC. It translates to CASSFTVNYGYTF.

The genes are TRBV10-1 and TRBJ2-3; TRBD2 matches at 12 bases. Germline V gene sequence: CDR1 WNHNN, CDR2 SYGVQD (reference sequence). V lost 5 bases and J lost 4; bases outside the gene matches: 7. The CDR3 is 16 residues long. CDR3 coding DNA: TGCGCCAGCAGTCAACTAGCGGGGGGTAGCCCAGATACGCAGTATTTT. This gives the protein CASSQLAGGSPDTQYF.